Following are 20 T cell receptor beta chains from one sample sequenced in a study of tumor and adjacent non-tumor tissue in lung cancer. RNA was extracted from bulk tissue without any cell sorting. The normal lung tissue was taken more than 3 cm from the tumor edge. A modified ARM-PCR protocol with three rounds of nested PCR amplified TCRbeta. TCRdb reprocessed the multiplex PCR reads via MiXCR and lists one record per CDR3 protein. Here the sample spans more than 55,000 distinct CDR3 sequences, around 80% being singletons. Sequencing was carried out using distant non-tumor lung tissue. The receptors here all came from a man in his fifties or sixties with non-small cell lung cancer.

The CDR3 nucleotides read TGTGCCAGCGAGAGGTGGGACAGCAGTGGTGAGCAGTTCTTC. It translates to CASERWDSSGEQFF. V is TRBV11-1 and J is TRBJ2-1; 7 nucleotides line up with TRBD1. The germline gives CDR1 SGHAT, CDR2 FQDESV (reference sequence). V shed 8 bases and J 9 bases; nucleotides not matched to a gene: 13. The CDR3 contains 14 residues.

For this clonotype: Germline is not matched at one junction end, which may reflect a read error. This rearrangement joins TRBV28 to TRBJ1-2; D uncertain. The CDR3 is made up of 14 amino acids. Germline V CDR1 and CDR2: MDHEN, SYDVKM. CDR3 amino acids: CACSPLWTKNGYTF. The CDR3 DNA is TGTGCCTGCAGTCCACTATGGACCAAAAATGGGTACACCTTC.

This clonotype was picked up a small number of times. This may be a read error: a much more frequent sequence differs by one nucleotide. The chain couples TRBV28 to TRBJ2-7; 11 nucleotides line up with TRBD2. This CDR3 is built from 14 residues. Per germline, CDR1 MDHEN and CDR2 SYDVKM. The CDR3 coding sequence is TGTGCCATCTCGACTAGCGGGGCTTATTACGAGCTGTACTTC. Amino acids: CAISTSGAYYELYF.

With respect to this clonotype: It may be a read error: a sequence one base away is much more abundant. J is TRBJ1-3 and V is TRBV28; a possible D gene is TRBD1 (5 bases). Germline loops: CDR1 MDHEN, CDR2 SYDVKM. Trimming removed 7 bases at V and 0 bases at J, with 16 bases between. This CDR3 comprises 16 residues. In DNA, the CDR3 is TGTGCCAGCATCTTATTTGGGACGGGCTCTGGAAACACCATATATTTT. It codes for CASILFGTGSGNTIYF. Combining the CDR3 with reference TRBV28 and TRBJ1-3 gives the whole variable domain DVKVTQSSRYLVKRTGEKVFLECVQDMDHENMFWYRQDPGLGLRLIYFSYDVKMKEKGDIPEGYSVSREKKERFSLILESASTNQTSMYLCASILFGTGSGNTIYFGEGSWLTVV.

This clonotype was seen more than once but under ten times. This may be a read error, as it is one base from a much larger clone. This rearrangement joins TRBV5-1 to TRBJ2-2; D perhaps matches TRBD1 (5 bases). Germline assignment: CDR1 SGHRS and CDR2 YFSETQ. This CDR3 spans 14 amino acids. For the CDR3, the DNA is TGCGCCAGCAGCTTGGGACAGAACATCGGGGAGCTGTTTTTT. This translates into CASSLGQNIGELFF.

This clonotype was seen a few times. With a much larger clone just one base away, this may be a read error. The rearrangement links TRBV24-1 to TRBJ1-5, with 8 bases lining up with TRBD1. Germline V lookup: CDR1 KGHDR, CDR2 SFDVKD. V lost 5 bases, J lost 9 bases, and 11 bases stayed unmatched. The CDR3 covers 15 residues. CDR3 residues: CATSVPDRESTPQHF. For the CDR3, the DNA is TGTGCCACCAGTGTCCCGGACAGGGAAAGTACGCCCCAGCATTTT.

This clonotype appeared a few times. A much larger clone is a single base away; this may be a read error. Lacking the conserved final phenylalanine or tryptophan, this CDR3 likely reflects a read error. The chain joins TRBV5-6 to TRBJ2-7; D might be TRBD1 (5 bases). This CDR3 comprises 15 residues. Trimming shortened V by 0 bases and J by 0 bases, and 10 bases separated the two germline ends. The germline V gene has CDR1 SGHDT and CDR2 YYEEEE. CDR3 residues: CASSLGGRASYEQYI. CDR3 DNA sequence: TGTGCCAGCAGCTTGGGGGGCAGGGCCTCCTACGAGCAGTACATC.

The chain has TRBV11-1 and TRBJ2-1; weak D call: TRBD1 (5 bases). The CDR3 length is 15 residues. Trimming took 5 bases from V and 9 from J, leaving 20 bases between them. Germline loops: CDR1 SGHAT, CDR2 FQDESV (reference sequence). The CDR3 reads CASSPARALDSEQFF. The CDR3 region has the DNA TGTGCCAGCAGCCCCGCAAGGGCGTTAGACAGTGAGCAGTTCTTC.

This chain uses TRBV6-5 with TRBJ1-2; D call uncertain. CDR1 and CDR2 from the germline V gene are MNHEY and SVGAGI. V was trimmed by 5 bases and J by 1 base, leaving 14 bases between them. The CDR3 is made up of 15 amino acids. This chain's CDR3 is CASSRRDGINYGYTF. In DNA, the CDR3 is TGTGCCAGCAGTCGACGGGATGGGATTAACTATGGCTACACCTTC.

The genes are TRBV30 and TRBJ2-1, with D perhaps TRBD2 (7 bases). The V end was cut by 2 bases, the J end by 1 base, with 18 bases between. The CDR3 length is 17 residues. CDR1 and CDR2 from the germline V gene are GTSNPN and SVGIG (reference sequence). CDR3 region: CAWSLGGASGSYNEQFF. CDR3 DNA sequence: TGTGCCTGGAGTCTAGGGGGGGCAAGCGGTTCCTACAATGAGCAGTTCTTC.

A word on this clonotype: The conserved final phenylalanine or tryptophan is absent from the CDR3, which likely points to a read error. This chain joins TRBV6-1 and TRBJ2-3, with D possibly TRBD2 on 7 matching bases. Looked up from germline, CDR1 is MNHNS and CDR2 is SASEGT. V gave up 5 bases and J gave up 4 bases, with 13 bases separating them. This CDR3 has 14 residues. The CDR3 is CASSYGGLPDTQYL. The CDR3 coding sequence is TGTGCCAGCAGTTACGGGGGGCTCCCAGATACGCAGTATTTA.

This clonotype was observed once. It may be a read error: a sequence one base away is much more abundant. The chain combines TRBV25-1 with TRBJ2-4, with no clear D. Trimming took off 4 bases at V and 6 bases at J, with 4 bases between the two ends. CDR1 is MGHDK, CDR2 SYGVNS, per germline. There are 11 residues in the CDR3. The CDR3 reads CASSVRNIQYF. In DNA, the CDR3 is TGTGCCAGCAGTGTGAGAAACATTCAGTACTTC. Looking up the rest from reference TRBV25-1 and TRBJ2-4 gives the full variable domain: EADIYQTPRYLVIGTGKKITLECSQTMGHDKMYWYQQDPGMELHLIHYSYGVNSTEKGDLSSESTVSRIRTEHFPLTLESARPSHTSQYLCASSVRNIQYFGAGTRLSVL.

Concerning this clonotype: Relative to the germline gene, one junction end is altered; a read error may explain this. The chain carries TRBV11-1 and TRBJ2-1; weak D call: TRBD1 (5 bases). The CDR3 has 15 amino acids. Germline V CDR1 and CDR2: SGHAT, FQDESV (reference sequence). The CDR3 DNA reads as TGTACCATCAGCCCCGCAAGGGTGTTGGACAATGAGCAGCTCTTC. Protein product: CTISPARVLDNEQLF. Full variable domain (remainder filled in from reference TRBV11-1 and TRBJ2-1): EAEVAQSPRYKITEKSQAVAFWCDPISGHATLYWYRQILGQGPELLVQFQDESVVDDSQLPKDRFSAERLKGVDSTLKIQPAELGDSAMYLCTISPARVLDNEQLFGPGTRLTVL.

Only one count was recorded for this clonotype. Sequence at one end of the junction differs from germline and may be a read error. The chain uses TRBV4-2 and TRBJ1-4, with TRBD1 matching over 8 bases. Germline V gene lookup returns CDR1 LGHNA and CDR2 YNFKEQ. The CDR3 consists of 16 residues. The CDR3 spells CVSSQDYGQGRKKLFF. In DNA form, the CDR3 reads TGTGTCAGCAGCCAAGATTACGGACAGGGTCGGAAAAAACTGTTTTTT.

Note on this clonotype: It is likely a read error, because the conserved phenylalanine at the end of the CDR3 is missing. This chain uses TRBV4-2 with TRBJ1-5, with D uncertain. Germline CDR1 reads LGHNA; CDR2 reads YNFKEQ. The CDR3 has 15 amino acids. CDR3 coding DNA: TGTGCCAGGAGCCAGGCCGGGATAGGCAAGCAGCCCCAGCATTCT. This encodes CARSQAGIGKQPQHS.

As to this clonotype: The conserved phenylalanine or tryptophan is not found at the CDR3 terminus, so this likely reflects a read error. J is TRBJ2-1 and V is TRBV28; 9 positions match TRBD1. Trimming removed 9 bases from V and 4 bases from J; junction bases left unmatched: 10. This CDR3 contains 15 residues. Germline-derived CDR1 and CDR2 are MDHEN and SYDVKM. The CDR3 nucleotides are TGTGCCAGTAGTCCTCCGACAGGGGGATACAATGAGCAGTTCCTC. The encoded protein is CASSPPTGGYNEQFL.

Of note for this clonotype: A much larger clone differs from this one at a single base, so this may be a read error. The chain has TRBV10-1 and TRBJ1-1, with a tentative D call TRBD1 (5 bases). CDR3 length: 13 amino acids. V was pared by 6 bases and J by 6 bases, with 14 bases between. CDR1 and CDR2 from the germline V gene are WNHNN and SYGVQD (reference sequence). The DNA of the CDR3 is TGCGCCAGCAGGGCAGGGAATCACGCTGAAGCTTTCTTT. Its translation is CASRAGNHAEAFF.

CDR3 protein: CTRYWGTTRELFF. The CDR3 DNA reads as TGCACCAGATACTGGGGGACCACAAGGGAGCTGTTTTTT. This sequence joins TRBV1 and TRBJ2-2; the D segment call TRBD1 is taken from the table without a DNA check. TRBV1 is a recognized pseudogene. CDR3 length: 13 amino acids.

A note on this clonotype: No conserved phenylalanine or tryptophan ends this CDR3, so it is likely a read error. No DNA is shown, since the ends of the CDR3 on it are uncertain; the CDR3 is the one TCRdb lists. The chain is built from TRBV20-1 and TRBJ2-1; the DNA was not used to check the table's D call, TRBD2. The germline CDR1 and CDR2 sequences are DFQATT and SNEGSKA (reference sequence). The CDR3 totals 14 residues, both ends included. The CDR3 loop reads CSARDQRTIYEQFY.

Comments on this clonotype: Sequence at one end of the junction differs from germline and may be a read error. The V gene is TRBV5-5, the J gene TRBJ2-1; 8 bases are a match to TRBD2. Per the germline V gene, CDR1 is SGHKS and CDR2 is YYEKEE (reference sequence). CDR3 size: 14 residues. CDR3 in DNA: TGCGCCAGCTGCTTGGTCGGGAGGGTCAATGAGCAGTTCTTC. Amino acid sequence: CASCLVGRVNEQFF.